This T cell receptor (beta chain) was profiled in a study of OX40 agonist ivuxolimab in advanced cancers. Blood samples were obtained at baseline, cycle 4 day 1, and cycle 7 day 1. Findings and limits, study-wide: Compared with others, partial responders at 0.1-3.0 mg/kg displayed clonal expansion among the lowest. Expanded clones tended on average to be more numerous among CD8+ T cells than CD4+.

The CDR3 runs to 21 residues. V dropped 0 bases and J dropped 0; count of bases not matched to a gene: 16. Looked up from germline, CDR1 is SGHRS and CDR2 is YFSETQ. A word on this clone: Its antigen is as yet unknown.

Measured with immunoSEQ multiplex PCR; TCRdb has only the in-frame clones, and not every one. The table shows 50,000 to 75,000 clones, with about nine tenths occurring only once. This receptor was obtained from an adult with an advanced solid tumor such as melanoma, head and neck, liver or kidney cancer. The rearrangement links TRBV5-1 to TRBJ2-2; 8 positions match TRBD2. Sample: CD4+ or CD8+ T cells sorted from blood, taken in a trial of the OX40 agonist ivuxolimab. CDR3 protein: CASSLGFMVSGTYTNTGELFF. The CDR3 bases are TGCGCCAGCAGCTTGGGATTTATGGTTAGCGGGACTTACACGAACACCGGGGAGCTGTTTTTT.